The T cell receptor (beta chain) described here comes from a study of blood T cell repertoires in COVID-19. Overall study: Samples representing acute and convalescent COVID-19 were sourced from the United States, Italy and Spain.

The data were produced by immunoSEQ multiplex PCR, yet TCRdb's version contains in-frame clones alone and is incomplete. The data contain 30,000 to 35,000 clones, around 87% of them singletons. This receptor was obtained from a man in his sixties or seventies with acute or convalescent COVID-19. The sample was peripheral blood.

The CDR3 sequence: CAGPGQGVGGYTF. In nucleotides, the CDR3 is TGTGCCGGACCGGGACAGGGGGTTGGCGGCTACACCTTC. The rearrangement links TRBV30 to TRBJ1-2; TRBD1 matches at 11 bases. Germline loops: CDR1 GTSNPN, CDR2 SVGIG (reference sequence). The CDR3 loop spans 13 amino acids. V trimming: 8 bases; J trimming: 8 bases; junction bases outside the gene matches: 10.